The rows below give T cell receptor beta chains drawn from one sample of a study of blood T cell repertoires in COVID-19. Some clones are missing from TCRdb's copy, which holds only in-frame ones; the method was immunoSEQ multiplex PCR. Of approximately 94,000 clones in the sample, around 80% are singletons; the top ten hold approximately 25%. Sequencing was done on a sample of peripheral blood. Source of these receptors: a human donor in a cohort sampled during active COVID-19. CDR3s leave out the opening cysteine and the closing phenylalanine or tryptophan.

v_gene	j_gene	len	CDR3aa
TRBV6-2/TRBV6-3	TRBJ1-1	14	ASSTLGQGAGTEAF
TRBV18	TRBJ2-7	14	ASSAGSGTGTYEQY
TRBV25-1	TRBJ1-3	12	ASSESGSGNTIY
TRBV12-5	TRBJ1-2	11	ASGLGQVYGYT
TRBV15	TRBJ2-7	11	ATSRSGTYEQY
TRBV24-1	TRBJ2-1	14	ATSDPDKSSYNEQF
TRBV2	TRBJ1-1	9	ASGRGTEAF
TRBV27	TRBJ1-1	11	ASSLGPNTEAF
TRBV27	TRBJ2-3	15	ASSSGLAGGFTDTQY
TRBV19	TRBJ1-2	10	ASSQQGDGYT
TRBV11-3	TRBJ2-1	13	ASSITGTPNNEQF
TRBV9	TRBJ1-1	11	ASSVARNTEAF
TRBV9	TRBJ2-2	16	ASSIRTAREGNTGELF
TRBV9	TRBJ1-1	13	ASSAKGDSYTEAF
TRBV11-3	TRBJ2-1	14	ASSPGLAGNYNEQF
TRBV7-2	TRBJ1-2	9	ASSLGQSYT
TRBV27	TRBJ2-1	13	ASSNGLAGSYEQF
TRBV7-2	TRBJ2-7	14	ASSLSSASGAVEQY
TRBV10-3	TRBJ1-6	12	AIRSDISNSPLH
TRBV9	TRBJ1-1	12	ASSVQGIGTEAF
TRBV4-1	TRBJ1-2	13	ASTKQGALNYGYT
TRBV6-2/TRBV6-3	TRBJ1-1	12	ASSGGVMNTEAF
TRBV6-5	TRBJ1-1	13	ASSPGGSGVTEAF
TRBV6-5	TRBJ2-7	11	ASSYSRSYEQY
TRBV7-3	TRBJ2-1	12	ASSLYQGRGEQF
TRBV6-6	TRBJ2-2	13	ASRSGGGNTGELF
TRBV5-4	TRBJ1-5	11	ASSKDYNQPQH
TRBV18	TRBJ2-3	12	ASSQQREIDTQY
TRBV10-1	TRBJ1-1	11	ASSDLGTVEAF
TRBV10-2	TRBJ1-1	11	ASSEQANTEAF
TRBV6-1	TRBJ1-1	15	ASSERKTAGVHTEAF